This T cell receptor (beta chain) comes out of a study of blood T cell repertoires in COVID-19. Of note for this clone: A much larger clone is a single base away; this may be a read error.

The V end was cut by 4 bases, the J end by 0 bases, with 3 bases between. The CDR3 loop spans 12 amino acids. Germline-derived CDR1 and CDR2 are SGHDT and YYEEEE. As processed by the authors: Using reference gene primer amplification, nucleated cell counts were estimated. Sequenced by immunoSEQ multiplex PCR; TCRdb stores in-frame clones only, minus some. V and J calls and clone size follow that table, whereas D and trimming were derived from the DNA. The repertoire holds 100,000 to 150,000 clones, with roughly three quarters as singletons. The chain carries TRBV5-6 and TRBJ2-3; D is undetermined. This receptor was taken from a woman aged 70-85 years with acute or convalescent COVID-19. The sample consisted of peripheral blood. Here the CDR3 reads CASSASTDTQYF. DNA for the CDR3: TGTGCCAGCAGCGCGAGCACAGATACGCAGTATTTT.